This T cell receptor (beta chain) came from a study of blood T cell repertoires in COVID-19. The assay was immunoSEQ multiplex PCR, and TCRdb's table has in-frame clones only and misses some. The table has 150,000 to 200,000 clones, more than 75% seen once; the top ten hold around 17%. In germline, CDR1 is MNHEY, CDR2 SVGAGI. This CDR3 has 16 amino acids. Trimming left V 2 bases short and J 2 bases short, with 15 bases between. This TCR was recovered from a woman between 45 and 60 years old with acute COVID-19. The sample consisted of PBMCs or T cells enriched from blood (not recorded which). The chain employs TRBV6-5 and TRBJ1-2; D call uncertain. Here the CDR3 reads CASSYNNQAPNYGYTF. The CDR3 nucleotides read TGTGCCAGCAGTTACAACAATCAGGCCCCGAACTATGGCTACACCTTC.